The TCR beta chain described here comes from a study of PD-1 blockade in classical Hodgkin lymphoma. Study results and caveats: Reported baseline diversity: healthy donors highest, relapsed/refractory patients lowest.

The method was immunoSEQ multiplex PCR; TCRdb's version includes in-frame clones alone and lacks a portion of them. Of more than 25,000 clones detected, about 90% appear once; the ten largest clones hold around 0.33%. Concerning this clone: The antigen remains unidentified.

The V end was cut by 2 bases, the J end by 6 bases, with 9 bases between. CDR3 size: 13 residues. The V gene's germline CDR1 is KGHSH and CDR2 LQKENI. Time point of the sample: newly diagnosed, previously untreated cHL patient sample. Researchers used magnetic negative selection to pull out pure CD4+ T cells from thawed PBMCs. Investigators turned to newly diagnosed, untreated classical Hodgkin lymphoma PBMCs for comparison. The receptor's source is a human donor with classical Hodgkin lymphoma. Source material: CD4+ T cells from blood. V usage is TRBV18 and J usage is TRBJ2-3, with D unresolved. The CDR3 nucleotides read TGTGCCAGCTCACCAAACCAGGAGGATACGCAGTATTTT. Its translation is CASSPNQEDTQYF.